The following is a T cell receptor (beta chain) sequence with its context. The sample comes from a study of blood T cell repertoires in COVID-19. About the study: From T cells, B-cell-depleted T cells, or PBMCs came the material, which was cDNA or gDNA.

Data came from immunoSEQ multiplex PCR; TCRdb stores just in-frame clones and leaves some out. This sample yields approximately 37,000 clones, of which around 90% are seen a single time; over 8% belongs to the top ten. The CDR3 extends over 12 amino acids. Germline CDR1 is SGHDT and CDR2 is YYEEEE. Losses at the gene ends were 7 bases for V and 9 bases for J; bases not matched to a gene: 5. Sequenced input: peripheral blood. This rearrangement joins TRBV5-6 to TRBJ2-1; TRBD1 aligns across 9 bases. The clonotype was recovered from a human donor in a cohort sampled during active COVID-19. This CDR3 reads CASWDRVAEQFF. As DNA, the CDR3 is TGTGCCAGCTGGGACAGGGTGGCTGAGCAGTTCTTC. Full variable domain (outside the CDR3, taken from reference TRBV5-6 and TRBJ2-1): DAGVTQSPTHLIKTRGQQVTLRCSPKSGHDTVSWYQQALGQGPQFIFQYYEEEERQRGNFPDRFSGHQFPNYSSELNVNALLLGDSALYLCASWDRVAEQFFGPGTRLTVL.